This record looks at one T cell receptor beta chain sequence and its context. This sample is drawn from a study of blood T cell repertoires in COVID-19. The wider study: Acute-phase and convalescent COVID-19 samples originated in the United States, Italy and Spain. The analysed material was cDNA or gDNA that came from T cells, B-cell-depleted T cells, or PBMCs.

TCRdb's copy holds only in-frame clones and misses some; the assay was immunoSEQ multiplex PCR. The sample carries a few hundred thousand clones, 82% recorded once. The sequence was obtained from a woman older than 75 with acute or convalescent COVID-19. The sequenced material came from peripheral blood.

CDR3 nucleotides: TGTGCCAGCAGTACCGACGGGGACGAGCAGTACTTC. This sequence encodes CASSTDGDEQYF. The chain employs TRBV12-3 or TRBV12-4 and TRBJ2-7; D is possibly TRBD2 (5 bases). Trimming took 5 bases from V and 5 from J, leaving 10 bases between them. This CDR3 comprises 12 residues.